The 14 T cell receptor beta chains below all came from one sample that was sequenced in a study of shared clonotypes between healthy human individuals. Here immunoSEQ multiplex PCR was the method, and the copy in TCRdb shows in-frame clones only, minus some. In the table there are 2 million to 2.5 million clones, approximately 96% of which are singletons. The sequenced material came from naive CD4+ T cells sorted from blood. Subset given: CD45RA+ positively selected. The origin of the receptors is a man aged 18 to 30 in good health.

This clone has only one observation. Distinct nucleotide sequences in the sample also encode this CDR3. The chain has TRBV6-5 and TRBJ1-1; D unresolved. The CDR3 has 13 amino acids. Germline CDR1 is MNHEY and CDR2 is SVGAGI. V lost 6 bases and J 1 base, leaving 9 bases between the germline ends. CDR3 sequence reads: CASSRTENTEAFF. The DNA for the CDR3 is TGTGCCAGCAGCAGAACAGAGAACACTGAAGCTTTCTTT.

Written as DNA, the CDR3 is TGTGCCAGCAGCATTGGGGGACAGGGTAGATACGAGCAGTACTTC. Translated, it gives CASSIGGQGRYEQYF. The rearrangement joins TRBV21-1 to TRBJ2-7; the table's D call, TRBD1, was not checked against the DNA. TRBV21-1 is listed as a pseudogene. The CDR3 length is 15 residues.

The V and J genes are TRBV5-8 and TRBJ1-2; D is undetermined. The CDR3 consists of 11 residues. Germline V lookup: CDR1 SGHTS, CDR2 YDEGEE. V gave up 5 bases and J gave up 4 bases, with 6 bases separating them. The CDR3 DNA reads TGTGCCAGCAGTCTTGGCTATGGCTACACCTTC. Translation: CASSLGYGYTF.

The chain links TRBV7-9 to TRBJ1-4; D is undetermined. The CDR3 runs 13 residues. Germline assignment: CDR1 SEHNR and CDR2 FQNEAQ (reference sequence). Trimming pared 8 bases from V and 2 bases from J, leaving 9 bases between. The CDR3 loop reads CASRGYTNEKLFF. CDR3 DNA sequence: TGTGCCAGCCGGGGATATACTAATGAAAAACTGTTTTTT.

The chain couples TRBV6-5 to TRBJ1-6; D gene uncertain. Germline lookup yields CDR1 MNHEY and CDR2 SVGAGI. V was cut by 0 bases and J by 8 bases, with 14 bases left in between. The CDR3 loop spans 16 amino acids. CDR3 protein: CASSYSTGRLDSPLHF. DNA of the CDR3: TGTGCCAGCAGTTACTCGACGGGCAGGTTGGATTCACCCCTCCACTTT.

With regard to this clone: The same CDR3 arises from other DNA sequences in this sample as well. The chain combines TRBV5-1 with TRBJ1-2, with unresolved D. Between the trimmed V and J ends, which lost 0 bases and 4 bases, there was a span of 7 bases. From germline, CDR1 is SGHRS and CDR2 YFSETQ. CDR3 length: 13 residues. The CDR3 here is CASSLDGSYGYTF. The DNA for the CDR3 is TGCGCCAGCAGCTTGGACGGCAGCTATGGCTACACCTTC.

This chain's CDR3 is CASSSRPGDSTGELFF. The CDR3 DNA follows: TGTGCCAGCAGCTCAAGGCCCGGGGATAGCACCGGGGAGCTGTTTTTT. V usage is TRBV7-2 and J usage is TRBJ2-2, with D maybe TRBD2 (5 bases). This CDR3 has 16 amino acids. Trimming pared 4 bases from V and 4 bases from J, leaving 16 bases between. In germline, CDR1 is SGHTA, CDR2 FQGNSA.

The V call is TRBV7-2, the J call TRBJ1-5; no firm D call. Germline assignment: CDR1 SGHTA and CDR2 FQGNSA. Trimming took 6 bases from V and 3 from J, leaving 9 bases between them. The CDR3 is made up of 13 amino acids. DNA of the CDR3: TGTGCCAGCAGTGAGGACCCCAATCAGCCCCAGCATTTT. Residues: CASSEDPNQPQHF.

J is TRBJ2-3 and V is TRBV28; 9 bases align to TRBD2. There are 14 residues in the CDR3. Germline lookup yields CDR1 MDHEN and CDR2 SYDVKM. V was pared by 10 bases and J by 0 bases, with 5 bases of the junction left unmatched. CDR3: CATTAGGSTDTQYF. CDR3 DNA sequence: TGTGCCACCACAGCGGGGGGTAGCACAGATACGCAGTATTTT.

This rearrangement joins TRBV7-2 to TRBJ1-1; D not resolved. This CDR3 spans 15 amino acids. Germline CDR1 and CDR2: SGHTA and FQGNSA. V dropped 1 base and J dropped 1 base, with 10 bases sitting between them. As DNA, the CDR3 is TGTGCCAGCAGCTTAGTATTGGGTAAGAACACTGAAGCTTTCTTT. This translates into CASSLVLGKNTEAFF.

This clone was seen a single time. This chain connects TRBV6-6 to TRBJ2-1; the D gene is possibly TRBD2 (5 bases). Germline values: CDR1 MNHNY, CDR2 SVGAGI (reference sequence). The V end lost 0 bases, the J end lost 6 bases, and 9 bases lay between the germline ends. The CDR3 spans 14 residues. DNA for the CDR3: TGTGCCAGCAGTTACTCGACGGGGAGCAATGAGCAGTTCTTC. Amino acid sequence: CASSYSTGSNEQFF.

The chain uses TRBV5-1 and TRBJ1-1; D is possibly TRBD1 (5 bases). Germline V CDR1 and CDR2: SGHRS, YFSETQ. Trimming removed 3 bases from V and 1 base from J, with 13 bases in between. The CDR3 length is 15 residues. CDR3 region: CASSSQGTGNTEAFF. The CDR3 DNA follows: TGCGCCAGCAGCTCACAAGGGACGGGGAACACTGAAGCTTTCTTT.

CDR3 in amino acids: CASGRDAQVSGANVLTF. For the CDR3, the DNA is TGCGCCAGCGGCCGGGACGCACAGGTTTCTGGGGCCAACGTCCTGACTTTC. The J gene is TRBJ2-6, the V gene TRBV5-1, with D possibly called TRBD1 or TRBD2 (5 bases each). Per the germline V gene, CDR1 is SGHRS and CDR2 is YFSETQ. The CDR3 extends over 17 amino acids. The germline V and J ends were trimmed by 7 bases and 1 base, with 18 bases remaining between them. The full variable domain, its missing parts supplied by reference TRBV5-1 and TRBJ2-6, is KAGVTQTPRYLIKTRGQQVTLSCSPISGHRSVSWYQQTPGQGLQFLFEYFSETQRNKGNFPGRFSGRQFSNSRSEMNVSTLELGDSALYLCASGRDAQVSGANVLTFGAGSRLTVL.

This chain links TRBV4-3 with TRBJ1-4; D gene unclear. The V end lost 0 bases, the J end lost 3 bases, and 8 bases lay between the germline ends. This CDR3 is 15 amino acids long. CDR1 and CDR2 (germline): LGHNA, YSLEER. CDR3 DNA sequence: TGCGCCAGCAGCCAAGATACCGGGTCTAATGAAAAACTGTTTTTT. Translation gives CASSQDTGSNEKLFF.